Following are 11 T cell receptor beta chains from one sample sequenced in a study of cytomegalovirus exposure and HLA in healthy donors. The PCR used 60 Vbeta and 13 Jbeta primers. The table came from immunoSEQ multiplex PCR; TCRdb's copy has only in-frame clones and leaves some out. The sample has a few hundred thousand clones, 80% to 90% seen once; the top ten hold 2.5% to 3%. The sequencing sample was made of PBMCs. The origin of the receptors is a man aged 25 to 40 in good health and CMV-seronegative.

This clone was seen once. This chain's CDR3 is CASSAVSGNEKLFF. The DNA of the CDR3 is TGTGCCAGCAGTGCCGTTTCGGGTAATGAAAAACTGTTTTTT. The gene calls are TRBV2 and TRBJ1-4; D remains unclear. Trimming cost V 4 bases and J 4 bases, with 10 bases left between them. This CDR3 comprises 14 residues. Germline V lookup: CDR1 SNHLY, CDR2 FYNNEI.

This clone was seen a handful of times. The genes are TRBV4-3 and TRBJ2-5; 9 bases are shared with TRBD2. CDR1 is LGHNA, CDR2 YSLEER, per germline. This CDR3 region has 17 residues. Losses at the gene ends were 0 bases for V and 1 base for J; bases not matched to a gene: 6. The CDR3 loop reads CASSQDRLAGFQETQYF. The CDR3 DNA is TGCGCCAGCAGCCAAGATCGCCTAGCGGGGTTCCAAGAGACCCAGTACTTC.

The V call is TRBV9, the J call TRBJ2-1, with 13 bases matching TRBD2. Germline CDR1 is SGDLS and CDR2 is YYNGEE. CDR3 length equals 16 residues. With 0 bases clipped from V and 7 bases from J, the junction kept 4 bases outside the gene matches. CDR3 amino acids: CASSVATSGGGNEQFF. DNA of the CDR3: TGTGCCAGCAGCGTAGCTACTAGCGGGGGGGGTAATGAGCAGTTCTTC.

The J gene is TRBJ2-1, the V gene TRBV7-2; 8 bases line up with TRBD1. This CDR3 is built from 12 residues. The trim removed 6 bases at V and 12 bases at J, leaving 7 bases unmatched. CDR1 is SGHTA and CDR2 is FQGNSA in the germline V gene. The CDR3 sequence is CASSIQGARQFF. The CDR3 DNA follows: TGTGCCAGCAGTATTCAGGGGGCGCGGCAGTTCTTC.

The chain links TRBV14 to TRBJ1-6; 7 nucleotides align to TRBD1. V dropped 3 bases and J dropped 2; count of bases not matched to a gene: 7. Germline assignment: CDR1 SGHDN and CDR2 FVKESK. The CDR3 has 17 residues. This CDR3 is CASSQEQGITYNSPLHF. The CDR3 nucleotides read TGTGCCAGCAGCCAGGAACAGGGGATAACCTATAATTCACCCCTCCACTTT.

The sample holds a few counts of this clone. This rearrangement joins TRBV6-5 to TRBJ2-7, with 7 bases aligning to TRBD1. This CDR3 region has 14 residues. The junction had 3 bases not matched to a gene; V was cut back by 2 bases and J by 2 bases. Germline loops: CDR1 MNHEY, CDR2 SVGAGI. The CDR3 is CASSYGTAAYEQYF. The CDR3 DNA is TGTGCCAGCAGTTACGGGACAGCCGCCTACGAGCAGTACTTC.

The chain couples TRBV7-9 to TRBJ1-2; D not resolved. Germline assignment: CDR1 SEHNR and CDR2 FQNEAQ (reference sequence). The CDR3 consists of 15 residues. V was trimmed by 5 bases and J by 2 bases, leaving 15 bases between them. As DNA, the CDR3 is TGTGCCAGCAGCCAAAGGGAGTTTTTAAACTATGGCTACACCTTC. Translated: CASSQREFLNYGYTF.

This clone has only one observation. The chain recombines TRBV5-4 with TRBJ2-1; 7 nucleotides line up with TRBD1. The CDR3 consists of 14 residues. With V trimmed by 4 bases and J by 5 bases, 6 bases remained unmatched. Germline V gene lookup returns CDR1 SGHNT and CDR2 YYREEE (reference sequence). CDR3 sequence: CASSSRQGNNEQFF. Written as DNA, the CDR3 is TGTGCCAGCAGCAGCCGACAGGGCAACAATGAGCAGTTCTTC.

The chain is built from TRBV9 and TRBJ2-2; D is undetermined. Trimming removed 0 bases at V and 6 bases at J, with 9 bases between. CDR1 and CDR2 from the germline V gene are SGDLS and YYNGEE. This CDR3 contains 14 residues. The CDR3 DNA follows: TGTGCCAGCAGCGTAGAAGGAGTAGCCGGGGAGCTGTTTTTT. Its translation is CASSVEGVAGELFF.

This chain uses TRBV6-1 with TRBJ2-2; 12 positions agree with TRBD1. The CDR3 has 16 residues. CDR1 is MNHNS and CDR2 is SASEGT in the germline V gene. The trim removed 0 bases at V and 6 bases at J, leaving 2 bases unmatched. CDR3 residues: CASSEAGQGAPGELFF. The DNA of the CDR3 is TGTGCCAGCAGTGAAGCGGGACAGGGGGCTCCCGGGGAGCTGTTTTTT.

CDR3: CASSTLGGGLKETQYF. CDR3 sequence (DNA): TGTGCCAGCAGCACCTTAGGGGGGGGCCTTAAAGAGACCCAGTACTTC. This chain uses TRBV7-2 with TRBJ2-5; D possibly corresponds to TRBD2 (7 bases). Per germline, CDR1 SGHTA and CDR2 FQGNSA. The CDR3 is 16 residues long. V was shortened by 5 bases and J by 3 bases, with 19 bases between the two germline ends.